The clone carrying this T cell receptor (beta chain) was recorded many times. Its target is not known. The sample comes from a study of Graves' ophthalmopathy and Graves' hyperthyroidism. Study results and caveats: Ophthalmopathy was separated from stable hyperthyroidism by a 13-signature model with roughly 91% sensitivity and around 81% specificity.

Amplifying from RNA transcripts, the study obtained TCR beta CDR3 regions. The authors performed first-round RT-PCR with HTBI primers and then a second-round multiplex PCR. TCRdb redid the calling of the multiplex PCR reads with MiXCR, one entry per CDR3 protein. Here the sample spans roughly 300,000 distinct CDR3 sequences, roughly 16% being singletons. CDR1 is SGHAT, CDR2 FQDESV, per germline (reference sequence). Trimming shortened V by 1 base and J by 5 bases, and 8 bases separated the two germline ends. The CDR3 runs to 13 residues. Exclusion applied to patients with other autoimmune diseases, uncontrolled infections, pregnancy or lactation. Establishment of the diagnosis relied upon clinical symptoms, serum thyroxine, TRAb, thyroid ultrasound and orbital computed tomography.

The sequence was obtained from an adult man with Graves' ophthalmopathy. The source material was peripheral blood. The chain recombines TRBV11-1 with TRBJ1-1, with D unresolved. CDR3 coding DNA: TGTGCCAGCAGCTTAGAGCTGAGGACTGAAGCTTTCTTT. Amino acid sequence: CASSLELRTEAFF.